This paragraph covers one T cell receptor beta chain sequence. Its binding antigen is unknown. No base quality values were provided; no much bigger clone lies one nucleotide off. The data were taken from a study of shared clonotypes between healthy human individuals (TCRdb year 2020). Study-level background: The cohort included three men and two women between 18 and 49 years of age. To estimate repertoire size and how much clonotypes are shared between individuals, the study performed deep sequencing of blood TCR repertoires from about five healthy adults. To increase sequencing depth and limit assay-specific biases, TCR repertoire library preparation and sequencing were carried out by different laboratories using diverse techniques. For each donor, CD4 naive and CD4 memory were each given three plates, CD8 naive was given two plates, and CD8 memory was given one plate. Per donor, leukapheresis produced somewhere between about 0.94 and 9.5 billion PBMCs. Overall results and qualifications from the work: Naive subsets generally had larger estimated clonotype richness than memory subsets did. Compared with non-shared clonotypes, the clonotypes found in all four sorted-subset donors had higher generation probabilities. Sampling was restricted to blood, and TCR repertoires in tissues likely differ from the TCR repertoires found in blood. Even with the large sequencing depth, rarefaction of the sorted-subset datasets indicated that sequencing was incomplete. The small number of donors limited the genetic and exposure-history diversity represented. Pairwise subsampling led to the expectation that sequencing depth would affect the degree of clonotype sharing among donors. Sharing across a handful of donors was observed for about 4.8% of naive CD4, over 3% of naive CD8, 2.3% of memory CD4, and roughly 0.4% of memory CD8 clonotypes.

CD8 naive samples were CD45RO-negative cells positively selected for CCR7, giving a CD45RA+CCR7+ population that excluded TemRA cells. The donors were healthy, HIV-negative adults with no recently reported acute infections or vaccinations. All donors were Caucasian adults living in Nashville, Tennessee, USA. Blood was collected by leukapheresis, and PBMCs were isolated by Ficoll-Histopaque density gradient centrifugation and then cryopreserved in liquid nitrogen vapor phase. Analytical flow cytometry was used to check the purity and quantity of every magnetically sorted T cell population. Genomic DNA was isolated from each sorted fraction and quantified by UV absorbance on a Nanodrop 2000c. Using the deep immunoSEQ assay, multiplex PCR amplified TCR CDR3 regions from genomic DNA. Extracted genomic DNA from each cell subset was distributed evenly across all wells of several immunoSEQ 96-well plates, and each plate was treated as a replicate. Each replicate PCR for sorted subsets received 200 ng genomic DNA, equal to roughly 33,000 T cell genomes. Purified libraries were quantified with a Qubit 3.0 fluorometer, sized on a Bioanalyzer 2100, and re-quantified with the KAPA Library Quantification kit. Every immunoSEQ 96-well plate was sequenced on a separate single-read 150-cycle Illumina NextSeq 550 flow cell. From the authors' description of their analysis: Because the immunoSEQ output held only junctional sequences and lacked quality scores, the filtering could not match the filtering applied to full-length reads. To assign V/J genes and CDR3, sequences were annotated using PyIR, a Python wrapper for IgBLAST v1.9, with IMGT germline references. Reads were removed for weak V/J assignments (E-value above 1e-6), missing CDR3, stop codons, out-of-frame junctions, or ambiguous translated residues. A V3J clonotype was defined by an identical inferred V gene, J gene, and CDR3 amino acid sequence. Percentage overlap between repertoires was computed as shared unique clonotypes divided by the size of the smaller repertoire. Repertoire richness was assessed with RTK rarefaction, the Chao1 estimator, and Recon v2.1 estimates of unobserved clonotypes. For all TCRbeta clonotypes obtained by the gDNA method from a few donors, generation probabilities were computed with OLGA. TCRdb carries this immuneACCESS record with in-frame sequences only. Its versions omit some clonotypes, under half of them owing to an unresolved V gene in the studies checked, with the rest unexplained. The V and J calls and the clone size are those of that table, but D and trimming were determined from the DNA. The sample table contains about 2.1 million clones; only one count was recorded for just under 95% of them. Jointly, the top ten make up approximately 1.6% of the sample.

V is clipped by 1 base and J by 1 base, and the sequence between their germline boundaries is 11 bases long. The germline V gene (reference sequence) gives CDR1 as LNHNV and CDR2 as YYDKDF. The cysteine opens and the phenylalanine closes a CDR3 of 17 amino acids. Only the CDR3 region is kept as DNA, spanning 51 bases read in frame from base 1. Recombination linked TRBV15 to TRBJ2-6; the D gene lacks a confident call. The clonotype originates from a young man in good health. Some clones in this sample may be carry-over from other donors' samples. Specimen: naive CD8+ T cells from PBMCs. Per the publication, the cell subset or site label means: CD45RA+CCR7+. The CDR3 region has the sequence CATSRGLWVSGANVLTF. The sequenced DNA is TGTGCCACCAGCAGAGGTTTATGGGTTTCTGGGGCCAACGTCCTGACTTTC. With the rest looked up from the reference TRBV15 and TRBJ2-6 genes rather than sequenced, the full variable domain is DAMVIQNPRYQVTQFGKPVTLSCSQTLNHNVMYWYQQKSSQAPKLLFHYYDKDFNNEADTPDNFQSRRPNTSFCFLDIRSPGLGDTAMYLCATSRGLWVSGANVLTFGAGSRLTVL.